This T cell receptor (beta chain) appears in the sequencing data of a study of T cell responses to AZD1222 COVID-19 vaccine (dated by TCRdb to about 2021). The study in broad terms: AZD1222 recipients whose second dose came at about 4 weeks and those whose second dose came at about 12 weeks were combined into one group, since spike-specific TCR depth and breadth did not differ between the two schedules. A total of approximately 240 trial participants underwent TCR sequencing, of whom about 210 had received two doses of AZD1222 and about 25 had received two doses of the MenACWY control vaccine. Trial participants were enrolled by age into subgroups of 18-55, 56-69 and 70-plus years, and about 150, 27 and 61 TCR-sequenced participants, respectively, were included in these subgroups. The study at large found these results: Participants were mostly white British and included more females than males, and it was suggested by the authors that clonal diversity may have been underestimated. Because no samples from the day 14 peak response were available, repertoires could be characterized only after the peak T cell response. The whole spike protein was spanned by vaccine-associated CD4 TCRs, and dominant responses were seen in regions 160-218 and 743-854. Conclusions about previously exposed vaccinees were limited because only six AZD1222 recipients were SARS-CoV-2 seropositive at baseline. Reportedly, close to half of the unique spike-specific TCRs recognized epitopes lying outside the regions that are mutated in the B.1.351 and B.1.1.7 variants. In the small 56-69-year group, the increase in depth fell short of significance, most likely because of low power. After two AZD1222 doses, both the breadth and the depth of spike-specific TCRs were significantly higher than at day 0 and than in MenACWY recipients.

The CDR3 measures 17 amino acids from cysteine to phenylalanine. Only the CDR3 DNA stays, 51 bases, in frame from base 1. CDR1 is given as KGHDR and CDR2 as SFDVKD, both from the germline V gene. V trim: 0 bases; J trim: 2 bases; unmatched bases: 4. The CDR3 regions of human TCRbeta chains were analyzed by immunosequencing. In the source study's methods: Repertoire TCRs were matched against a reference library of SARS-CoV-2-specific TCRs generated with the MIRA antigen-specificity platform. Breadth was defined as the fraction of unique TCRs that were SARS-CoV-2-associated, and depth was defined as the fraction of total T cells that were SARS-CoV-2-associated. Using the MIRA data, every spike-specific TCR was mapped to the spike region that the TCR reacted to and assigned to either a CD4 or a CD8 class. Log10-transformed breadth and depth values were compared by one-way ANOVA with Sidak's multiple comparisons tests. TCRdb holds this immuneACCESS table with in-frame rearrangements only. Some clones are missing; in checked studies, unresolved V genes explain under half, and the rest has no known cause. V and J calls and clone size come straight from that table; D and trimming were deduced from the DNA. For this sample the table gives under 140,000 clones, of which 81% were detected only once. Around 4.6% of the sample goes to the ten largest clones.

The time point tag for this specimen amounts to: baseline before first vaccination. Vaccinee samples came from UK trials COV001 and COV002, including a single-blind randomized controlled phase 2/3 trial of AZD1222 (ChAdOx1 nCoV-19) in healthy adults. Trial participant PBMC samples were collected at day 0 and day 28 after the second dose for TCRbeta chain sequencing. This clone was observed once. Its antigen is currently not known. Base qualities are not at hand, and no much larger clone is one base apart. The material was peripheral blood, obtained on day 0 of AZD1222 vaccination. The source of this sequence is an adult in good health. Recombination linked TRBV24-1 to TRBJ2-2, with 8 junctional bases fitting TRBD1. The CDR3 protein sequence reads: CATSDLGQGLNTGELFF. The sequenced DNA: TGTGCCACCAGTGATTTGGGACAGGGCCTAAACACCGGGGAGCTGTTTTTT.